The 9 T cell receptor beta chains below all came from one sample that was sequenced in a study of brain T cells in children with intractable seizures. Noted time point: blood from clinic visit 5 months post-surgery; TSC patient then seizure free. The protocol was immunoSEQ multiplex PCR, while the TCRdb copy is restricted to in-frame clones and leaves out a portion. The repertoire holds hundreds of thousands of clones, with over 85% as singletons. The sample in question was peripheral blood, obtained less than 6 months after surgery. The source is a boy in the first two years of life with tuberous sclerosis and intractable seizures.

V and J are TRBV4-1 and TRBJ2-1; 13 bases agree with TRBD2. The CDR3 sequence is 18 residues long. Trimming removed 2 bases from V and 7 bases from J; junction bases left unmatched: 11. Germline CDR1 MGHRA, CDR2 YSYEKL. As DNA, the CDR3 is TGCGCCAGCAGCCAAAAAAACGGACTAGCGGGAGAAGCGAATGAGCAGTTCTTC. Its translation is CASSQKNGLAGEANEQFF.

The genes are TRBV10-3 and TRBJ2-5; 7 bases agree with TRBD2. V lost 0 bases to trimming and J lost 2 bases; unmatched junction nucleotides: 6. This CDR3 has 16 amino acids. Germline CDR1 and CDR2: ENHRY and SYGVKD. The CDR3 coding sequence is TGTGCCATCAGTGAGTCATGGGGACTACCACAAGAGACCCAGTACTTC. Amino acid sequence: CAISESWGLPQETQYF.

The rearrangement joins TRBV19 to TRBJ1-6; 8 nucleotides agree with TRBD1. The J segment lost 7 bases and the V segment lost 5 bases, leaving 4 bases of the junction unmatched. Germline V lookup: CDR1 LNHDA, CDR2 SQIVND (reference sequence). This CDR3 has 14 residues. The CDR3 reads CASSPDRENSPLHF. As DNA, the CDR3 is TGTGCCAGTAGTCCGGACAGGGAAAATTCACCCCTCCACTTT. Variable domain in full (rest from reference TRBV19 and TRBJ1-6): DGGITQSPKYLFRKEGQNVTLSCEQNLNHDAMYWYRQDPGQGLRLIYYSQIVNDFQKGDIAEGYSVSREKKESFPLTVTSAQKNPTAFYLCASSPDRENSPLHFGNGTRLTVT.

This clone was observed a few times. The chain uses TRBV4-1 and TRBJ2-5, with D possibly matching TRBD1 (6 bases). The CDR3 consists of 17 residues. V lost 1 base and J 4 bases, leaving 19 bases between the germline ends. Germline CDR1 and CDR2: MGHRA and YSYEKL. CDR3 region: CASSQGGQTSSGETQYF. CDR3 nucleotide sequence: TGCGCCAGCAGCCAAGGAGGACAGACCAGTTCAGGAGAGACCCAGTACTTC.

The CDR3 loop is CASRPEGGSGNTIYF. In DNA form, the CDR3 reads TGTGCCAGCCGCCCCGAAGGGGGATCTGGAAACACCATATATTTT. V gene TRBV19 combines with J gene TRBJ1-3, with D possibly matching TRBD1 (6 bases). With 9 bases removed from V and 1 base from J, the gap between germline ends came to 16 bases. Germline CDR1 reads LNHDA; CDR2 reads SQIVND (reference sequence). This CDR3 is 15 amino acids long.

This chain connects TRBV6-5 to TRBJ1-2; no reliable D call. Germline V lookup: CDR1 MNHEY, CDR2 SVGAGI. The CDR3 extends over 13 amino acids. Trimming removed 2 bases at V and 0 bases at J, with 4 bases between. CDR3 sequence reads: CASSYTANYGYTF. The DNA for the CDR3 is TGTGCCAGCAGTTACACAGCTAACTATGGCTACACCTTC.

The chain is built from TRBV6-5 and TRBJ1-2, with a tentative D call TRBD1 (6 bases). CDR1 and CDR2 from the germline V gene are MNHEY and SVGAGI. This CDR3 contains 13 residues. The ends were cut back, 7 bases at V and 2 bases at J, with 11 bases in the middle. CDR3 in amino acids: CASTEDSNYGYTF. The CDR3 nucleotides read TGTGCCAGCACCGAGGACAGCAACTATGGCTACACCTTC.

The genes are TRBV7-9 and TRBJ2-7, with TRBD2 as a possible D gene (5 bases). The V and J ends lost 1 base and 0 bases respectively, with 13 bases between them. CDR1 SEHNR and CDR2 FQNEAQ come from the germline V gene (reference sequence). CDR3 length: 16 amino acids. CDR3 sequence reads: CASSLGAQRSSYEQYF. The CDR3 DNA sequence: TGTGCCAGCAGCTTAGGGGCCCAGCGGAGCTCCTACGAGCAGTACTTC.

The CDR3 DNA reads TGTGCCAGCAGCTTAGATACCACTGAAGCTTTCTTT. It yields the protein CASSLDTTEAFF. J is TRBJ1-1 and V is TRBV7-9, with no clear D. This CDR3 is 12 amino acids long. Germline loops: CDR1 SEHNR, CDR2 FQNEAQ (reference sequence). Deletions cut 1 base from V and 4 bases from J, with 4 bases between.